Here is one TCR beta chain with its context. Its target is unknown. The method was immunoSEQ multiplex PCR; TCRdb's version includes in-frame clones alone and lacks a portion of them. The data show about 75,000 clones, over 80% seen once. The data were obtained in a study of cytomegalovirus exposure and HLA in healthy donors. Study outcomes and limitations: The listing of about 150 TCR beta chains classed them as cytomegalovirus-associated.

V gave up 3 bases and J gave up 4 bases; unmatched junction bases: 7. CDR1 and CDR2 from the germline V gene are MDHEN and SYDVKM. This CDR3 is built from 16 residues. The chain carries TRBV28 and TRBJ2-2; the match to TRBD1 covers 8 bases. Sequences were obtained from PBMCs. The TCR originated in a man aged 30 to 45 in good health and CMV-seronegative. The DNA for the CDR3 is TGTGCCAGCAGTTTGCCTCGGACAGGGATCACCGGGGAGCTGTTTTTT. Protein: CASSLPRTGITGELFF.